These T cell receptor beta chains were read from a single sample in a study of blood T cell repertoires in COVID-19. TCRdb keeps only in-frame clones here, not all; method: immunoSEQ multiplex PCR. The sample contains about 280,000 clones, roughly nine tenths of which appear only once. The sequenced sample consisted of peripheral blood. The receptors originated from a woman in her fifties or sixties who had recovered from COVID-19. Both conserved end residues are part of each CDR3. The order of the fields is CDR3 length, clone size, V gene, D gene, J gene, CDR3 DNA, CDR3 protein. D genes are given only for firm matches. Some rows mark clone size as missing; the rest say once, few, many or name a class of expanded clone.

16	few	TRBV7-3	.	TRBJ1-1	TGTGCCAGCAGCTTAACCGGAGTCCGGGAGAACACTGAAGCTTTCTTT	CASSLTGVRENTEAFF
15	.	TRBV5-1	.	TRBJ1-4	TGCGCCAGCAGCCCGTGGGGGGGTGCCAATGAAAAACTGTTTTTT	CASSPWGGANEKLFF
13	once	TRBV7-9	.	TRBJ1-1	TGTGCCAGCAGCCCCAGACATAACACTGAAGCTTTCTTT	CASSPRHNTEAFF
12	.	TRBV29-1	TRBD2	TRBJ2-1	TGCAGCGTTGGTTCTAGCGGGATTGAGCAGTTCTTC	CSVGSSGIEQFF
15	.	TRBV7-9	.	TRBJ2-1	TGTGCCAGCAGCTTTAGAAGCGGGCAATCCGGTGAGCAGTTCTTC	CASSFRSGQSGEQFF
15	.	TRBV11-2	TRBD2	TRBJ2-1	TGTGCCAGCAGCGCAGGACTAGCGGAATACAATGAGCAGTTCTTC	CASSAGLAEYNEQFF
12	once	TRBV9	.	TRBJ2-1	TGTGCCAGCAGCCCTGGGGGCTATGAGCAGTTCTTC	CASSPGGYEQFF
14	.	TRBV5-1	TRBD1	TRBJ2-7	TGCGCCAGCAGCTTAGACAGTCAGGGGGACGAGCAGTACTTC	CASSLDSQGDEQYF
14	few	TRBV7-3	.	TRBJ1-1	TGTGCCAGCAGCTTAGTAGGGGAAAACACTGAAGCTTTCTTT	CASSLVGENTEAFF
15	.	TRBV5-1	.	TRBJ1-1	TGCGCCAGCAGCTTGGCCCCGGGGGTTAGCACTGAAGCTTTCTTT	CASSLAPGVSTEAFF
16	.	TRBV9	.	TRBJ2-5	TGTGCCAGCAGCGTAGCTTTGGAGGAGGAGCAGGAGACCCAGTACTTC	CASSVALEEEQETQYF
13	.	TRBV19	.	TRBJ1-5	TGTGCCAGTAGCATCGAGAGCAATCAGCCCCAGCATTTT	CASSIESNQPQHF
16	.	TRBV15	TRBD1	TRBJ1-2	TGTGCCACCAGCAGAGATTTTGGACAGGGGGCTCGTGGCTACACCTTC	CATSRDFGQGARGYTF
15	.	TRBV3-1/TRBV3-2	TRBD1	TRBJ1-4	TGTGCCAGCACCGAGACCGGGACAGGGGACGGAAAACTGTTTTTT	CASTETGTGDGKLFF
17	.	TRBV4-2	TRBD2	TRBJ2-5	TGTGCCAGCAGCCAAGATAGGATGGCGGGAGGGATAGAGACCCAGTACTTC	CASSQDRMAGGIETQYF
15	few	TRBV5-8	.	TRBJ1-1	TGTGCCAGCAGCTCACGCCCCTCCGGGATGTCTGAAGCTTTCTTT	CASSSRPSGMSEAFF
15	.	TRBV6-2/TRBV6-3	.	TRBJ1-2	TGTGCCAGCAGTTCTTTTTCCAGGGGCCCCGGGGGCTACACCTTC	CASSSFSRGPGGYTF
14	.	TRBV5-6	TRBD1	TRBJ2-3	TGTGCCAGCAGCCGAACAGGGGGCGAAGATACGCAGTATTTT	CASSRTGGEDTQYF
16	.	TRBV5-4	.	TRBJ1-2	TGTGCCAGCAGCTTGGGAAAGGGGAAGTCTGATGGTGGCTACACCTTC	CASSLGKGKSDGGYTF
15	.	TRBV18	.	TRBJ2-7	TGTGCCAGCTCACCACGATCTGGCCGCTCCTACGAGCAGTACTTC	CASSPRSGRSYEQYF
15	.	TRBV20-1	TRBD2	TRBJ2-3	TGCAGTGCTAGTGGGTCTAGCGGGAGCTCAGATACGCAGTATTTT	CSASGSSGSSDTQYF
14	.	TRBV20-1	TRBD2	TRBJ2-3	TGCAGTGCTAGTTGGGGAGGGGAGGCAGATACGCAGTATTTT	CSASWGGEADTQYF
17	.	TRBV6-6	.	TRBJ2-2	TGTGCCAGCAGTCAGTCAACGGGGGGCCCGAACACCGGGGAGCTGTTTTTT	CASSQSTGGPNTGELFF
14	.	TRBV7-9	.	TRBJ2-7	TGTGCCAGCAGCTCCGGCGGACAAGTTTACGAGCAGTACTTC	CASSSGGQVYEQYF
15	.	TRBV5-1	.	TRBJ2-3	TGCGCCAGCAGCTTGCCGGCGGGCGACACAGATACGCAGTATTTT	CASSLPAGDTDTQYF
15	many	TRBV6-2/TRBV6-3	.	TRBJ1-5	TGTGCCAGCAGTTACTCGAGGTATAGCAATCAGCCCCAGCATTTT	CASSYSRYSNQPQHF
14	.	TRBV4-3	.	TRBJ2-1	TGCGCCAGCAGCCAAGATTCCAGCGGTAGTGAGCAGTTCTTC	CASSQDSSGSEQFF
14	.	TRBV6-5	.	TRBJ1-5	TGTGCCAGCAGTTACCGTCAGGGGATTCAGCCCCAGCATTTT	CASSYRQGIQPQHF
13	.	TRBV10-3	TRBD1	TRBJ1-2	TGTGCCATCAGTGAGGGACAGGGGGATGGCTACACCTTC	CAISEGQGDGYTF
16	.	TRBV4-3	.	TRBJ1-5	TGCGCCAGCAGCCAAGGGGGGCCCTTCCACAATCAGCCCCAGCATTTT	CASSQGGPFHNQPQHF
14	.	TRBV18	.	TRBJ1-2	TGTGCCAGCTCACTGGGGCAGTCTAACTATGGCTACACCTTC	CASSLGQSNYGYTF
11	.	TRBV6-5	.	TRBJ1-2	TGTGCCAGCAGTCCAGGGGATGGCTACACCTTC	CASSPGDGYTF
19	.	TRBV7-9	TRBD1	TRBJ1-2	TGTGCCAGCAGCCACGATAAACAGGGGCTGGAACCGCTAACTCATGGCTACACCTTC	CASSHDKQGLEPLTHGYTF
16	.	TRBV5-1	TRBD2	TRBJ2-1	TGCGCCAGCAGCCCCCGTGGACTAGCGGGAGCGGGAGAGCAGTTCTTC	CASSPRGLAGAGEQFF
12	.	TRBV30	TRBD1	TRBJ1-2	TGTGCCTGGAGCGGGACAGGCTATGGCTACACCTTC	CAWSGTGYGYTF
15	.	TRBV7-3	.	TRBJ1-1	TGTGCCAGCAGCCCGAAGACAGGATTGAACACTGAAGCTTTCTTT	CASSPKTGLNTEAFF
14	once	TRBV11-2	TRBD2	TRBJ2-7	TGTGCCAGCAGCCCTCTGACTAGCGTCTATGAGCAGTACTTC	CASSPLTSVYEQYF
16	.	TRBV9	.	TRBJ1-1	TGTGCCAGCACCAGAGGGGAGGGAGTCATGAGCACTGAAGCTTTCTTT	CASTRGEGVMSTEAFF
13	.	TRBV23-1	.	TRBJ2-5	TGCGCCAGCAGTCCGACAGCCCAAGAGACCCAGTACTTC	CASSPTAQETQYF
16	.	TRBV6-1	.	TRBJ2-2	TGTGCCAGCAGTGATAGCAGGGGGCGCGGGGGCGGGGAGCTGTTTTTT	CASSDSRGRGGGELFF
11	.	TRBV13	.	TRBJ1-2	TGTGCCAGCAGCTTGGACAGACTCCTCACCTTC	CASSLDRLLTF
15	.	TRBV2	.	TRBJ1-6	TGTGCCAGCAGTGAACAGGCAGGGGTTGGTTCACCCCTCCACTTT	CASSEQAGVGSPLHF
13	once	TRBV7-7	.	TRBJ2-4	TGTGCTAGCAGCGCAACAGGGACGGACATTCAGTACTTC	CASSATGTDIQYF
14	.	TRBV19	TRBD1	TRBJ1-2	TGTGCCAGTAGTAAACCAGACAGGGATTATGGCTACACCTTC	CASSKPDRDYGYTF
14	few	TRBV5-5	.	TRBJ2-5	TGTGCCAGCAGCGCACACAGGGTCCAAGAGACCCAGTACTTC	CASSAHRVQETQYF
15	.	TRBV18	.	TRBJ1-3	TGTGCCAGCACCCTCAAGGGAGCCTCTGGAAACACCATATATTTT	CASTLKGASGNTIYF
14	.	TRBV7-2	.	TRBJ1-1	TGTGCCAGCAGCCTTAGCGTATTGGACACTGAAGCTTTCTTT	CASSLSVLDTEAFF
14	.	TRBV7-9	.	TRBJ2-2	TGTGCCAGCACCTCCCTCCCGAACACCGGGGAGCTGTTTTTT	CASTSLPNTGELFF
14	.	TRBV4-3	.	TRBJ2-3	TGCGCCAGCAGCCAAGATGTGAGGGCGGGTACGCAGTATTTT	CASSQDVRAGTQYF
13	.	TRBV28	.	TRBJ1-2	TGTGCCAGCAGTGAGACGGAGTACTATGGCTACACCTTC	CASSETEYYGYTF
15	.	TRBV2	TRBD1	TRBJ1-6	TGTGCCAGCAGTGAAGCGCTAGGGGGCCATTCACCCCTCCACTTT	CASSEALGGHSPLHF
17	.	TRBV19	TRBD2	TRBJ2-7	TGTGCCAGTAGTTCCCGACTAGCGGGGCTGAGCGGCTACGAGCAGTACTTC	CASSSRLAGLSGYEQYF
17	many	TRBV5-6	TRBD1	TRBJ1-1	TGTGCCAGCAGCTTGCGGACAGGCCCCCCGAAAAACACTGAAGCTTTCTTT	CASSLRTGPPKNTEAFF